This T cell receptor beta chain was sequenced during a study of tumor-infiltrating lymphocytes in primary liver carcinoma. Turning to the study itself: Staged T1-T3 N0M0, the tumors had sizes that ranged from about 4.2 to 10 cm across.

Unsorted bulk tissue of about 19-31 mg yielded co-extracted RNA and DNA. Over 85% of the cells in every tumor sample were viable tumor cells. TCR beta cDNA was made from 450 to 600 ng total RNA with a constant-region primer. Three-round nested multiplex PCR performed with slightly modified ARM-PCR produced the TCR beta libraries. It was with TRBV1-TRBV30 forward primers and a C-beta reverse primer that the first two PCR rounds were run, at roughly 9 cycles each. TCRdb re-called the multiplex PCR reads through MiXCR, storing one row per CDR3 protein. The data contain just under 55,000 distinct CDR3 sequences, about 70% of them singletons. Study conclusions and caveats: Tumor-adjacent and tumor-blood pairs displayed less overlap than did pairs of tumor regions.

Details on this clonotype: As yet, its antigen is unknown. A junction end diverges from the germline sequence, so it may reflect a read error.

The CDR3 extends over 15 amino acids. The V gene's germline CDR1 is MNHEY and CDR2 SVGAGI. The TCR originated in a man in his forties with primary liver carcinoma and hepatitis B virus infection. The sequencing input was liver tumor tissue from sampling region 2. Subset given: tumor region T2, inferior pole. This sequence joins TRBV6-5 and TRBJ2-3; perhaps TRBD2 as D (6 bases). CDR3: CASSYSGGTGYTQYF. The DNA for the CDR3 is TGTGCCAGCAGTTACTCGGGCGGGACTGGATATACGCAGTATTTC.